This T cell receptor beta chain was captured by sequencing in a study of cytomegalovirus exposure and HLA in healthy donors (dated by TCRdb to about 2017). With respect to the entire study: An earlier analysis of under 600 of the donors reported 250 to 350 Gb of sequence data and 117 million unique TCR beta sequences from some 180 million T cells. About 280 gigabases of sequencing data and tens of millions of unique TCR sequences were included in an early release covering about 620 HLA-typed donors. Of the roughly 400 genotyped donors, 81% were placed in the genetic ancestry cluster associated with self-reported Caucasian donors. The study aimed to test whether cataloging public T cell receptors could reveal signatures of past pathogen exposure. Using immunosequencing, the study profiled T cell repertoires from around 670 subjects and related those repertoires to cytomegalovirus serostatus. In addition to the first cohort of roughly 670 subjects, a separate validation cohort of approximately 120 different subjects was used. To predict cytomegalovirus infection status, the study brought together high-throughput TCR immunosequencing, statistical association of individual TCRs with disease status, and machine learning. A later analysis re-analyzed previously published TCR beta repertoires from 660 or so donors and added high-resolution HLA genotyping to study TCR occurrence patterns. Rather than drawing on any new phenotypic data, the later analysis identified candidate immune exposures from TCR beta sequences and the way those sequences occurred across donors. An earlier analysis of around 580 of the donors used high-throughput TCR beta sequencing to judge whether each TCR beta V gene segment behaved as functional or pseudogenic. Donor age, sex, ethnicity and CMV serostatus were compiled alongside the repertoire data. Genome-wide SNP genotypes for about three fifths of the 666 donors were used in a later genetic analysis, which treated that subset as a discovery cohort. Every discovery cohort repertoire had been produced on one sequencing platform. Both class I and class II loci were covered by HLA typing, at four-digit resolution. Typing coverage differed by locus: A, B, C, DRB1 and DQB1 were typed in about 620-640 donors, DQA1 in approximately 520, DPA1 in some 570, and DPB1 in 400 to 490. Roughly 5 DR-DQ haplotypes were handled as single units for association and clustering, since linkage in the cohort was strong. Among 398 genotyped donors of the cohort, an average of 235,054 unique TCR beta nucleotide sequences were sequenced per donor, around 20% of them non-productive.

Library generation was performed with the immunoSEQ multiplex PCR assay. The multiplex PCR relied on a mix of 60 forward primers for TCR Vbeta segments and 13 reverse primers for TCR Jbeta segments. A multiplex PCR assay on genomic DNA amplified the CDR3 region of rearranged TCR beta genes. On the Illumina HiSeq System, the amplified TCR beta libraries were sequenced as 87-base-pair reads. As for how the authors treated the data: A later analysis counted about 82 million unique TCR beta chains across the 666 repertoires, and 10 million to 11 million of these chains were shared by at least two donors. A nearest-neighbor algorithm error-corrected the raw reads and collapsed the reads into unique sequences, merging closely related sequences to remove PCR and sequencing errors. V, D and J gene segments were assigned by aligning CDR3 sequences to IMGT reference sequences. Each retained sequence needed at least a six-nucleotide match to both a V gene segment and a J gene segment. A rearrangement was called productive if the CDR3 had no stop codons and remained in frame with V and J, and every other rearrangement was called non-productive. Following IMGT convention, CDR3 was defined as the stretch from the second conserved V-encoded cysteine to the conserved J-encoded phenylalanine. The earlier analysis of 500 to 600 of the donors excluded sequences that lacked an unambiguous match to a single V gene segment. An earlier analysis of 550 to 650 of the donors classified V segments as functional when productive rearrangements were above 56.7% and as segregating when the standard deviation between donors was above 5%. A statistical classification framework was built to diagnose cytomegalovirus status from the catalog of TCR beta chain sequences. In a later analysis, V and J genes were assigned by comparing TCR nucleotide sequences against IMGT/GENE-DB human TR gene sequences. A later analysis assigned CDR3 sequences and most-parsimonious VDJ recombination scenarios with the TCRdist pipeline. In a later analysis, every TCR beta chain was defined by the combination of its CDR3 amino acid sequence and its V-gene family, and reads without a unique V-gene family were dropped. In a later analysis, around 650 highly shared, low-generation-probability nucleotide sequences were removed to address suspected cross-contamination and a sequencing artifact. In a later analysis, a clonal expansion index was calculated for each public chain from normalized within-repertoire ranks of inferred template counts. Generation probabilities in a later analysis came from a VDJ recombination model fitted to out-of-frame rearrangements, and those results were checked against IGoR. A later analysis scored TCR-TCR, TCR-HLA and TCR-CMV co-occurrence with hypergeometric tests, applying a repertoire-size bias correction to TCR pairs. In a later analysis, false discovery rates were estimated by permuting HLA or CMV assignments 20 times. In a later analysis, co-occurring TCRs were grouped using DBSCAN, and TCRdist sequence similarity was added for clustering within HLA-allele-positive subsets. Repertoires with fewer than 30,000 or more than 120,000 public chains were left out of co-occurrence clustering, as were five repertoires with anomalous nucleotide sharing. TCRdb took over this immuneACCESS table, retaining in-frame rearrangements with V and J assigned. Such tables are incomplete; in checked studies, under half of the missing clones stem from an unresolved V gene, and the remainder is unexplained. That table furnishes V, J and clone size, whereas the DNA furnished D and trimming. This sample holds about 130,000 clones; 77% were observed only once. 0.75% to 0.95% of the sample rests with the top ten.

What the study reported, not specific to this receptor: When HLA alleles, especially DR and DQ, strongly co-occurred, TCR associations were difficult to assign to individual alleles. For the cohort, immune exposure information was limited to CMV serostatus. In a later genetic analysis, fewer N-insertions in productive TCRs were reported among donors in an Asian-associated ancestry cluster than the roughly 640-donor mean. A later genetic analysis associated a missense DCLRE1C variant with V-gene and J-gene trimming of TCR beta chains, and an independent cohort replicated the association. Some IMGT-functional V segments, including TRBV6-2 and TRBV6-3, could not be told apart with the 87-base-pair reads, so those segments were excluded. Three of the identified cytomegalovirus-associated TCR beta chains were confirmed in vitro to be specific for cytomegalovirus antigens. Specific HLA alleles were associated with over 15,000 TCR beta sequences at a false discovery rate of 0.05 in a later analysis. A cluster of highly shared sequence variants was judged likely to be a technical artifact of the sequencing pipeline. In this cohort, only TCR beta chains were sequenced, and detectable features were limited by the absence of alpha or paired-chain data. A later analysis found that most CMV-associated TCR beta chains appeared HLA-restricted, with HLA associations seemingly driven largely by CMV exposure. Presence/absence analyses assumed roughly uniform sequencing depth across donors, an assumption that may not hold. A later analysis found that TCR association rates varied across HLA loci, with DRB1 alleles showing the most associated TCRs and HLA-C alleles the fewest. An earlier analysis of around 540 of the donors showed that most TCR beta V segments appeared in productive rearrangements either about 87% or about 30% of the time, which broadly matched IMGT annotations. The study gave a list of 150 to 200 TCR beta chains associated with cytomegalovirus. HLA typing was unavailable for some donors at each locus, so association tests used only the typed subset. In a later analysis, HLA-associated TCR beta chains showed more clonal expansion and lower generation probabilities than non-associated chains that were equally common. According to the authors, the approach could potentially be generalized to other disease states and immunological phenotypes. Because counts were too low, seventeen rarely observed V segments, including chromosome 9 orphons, were left out of the earlier analysis of 500 to 750 of the donors. Correlated functional status among segregating V segments might be attributable to linkage disequilibrium, but an unknown experimental factor could not be ruled out. A further reported finding was that TCR beta sequences accurately predicted the HLA-A and HLA-B alleles for most subjects in the first cohort. In both the original and validation cohorts, the classifier was reported to diagnose cytomegalovirus status with high specificity and sensitivity. While some public TCRs were present in many individuals, most TCR sequences turned up only very rarely across donors. In a later analysis, several top co-occurrence clusters were reported to appear linked to parvovirus B19, influenza, CMV and Epstein-Barr virus.

The cohort comprised fewer than 700 healthy bone marrow donors. At the time of sampling, every cohort member was nominally healthy, though immune exposures that went unrecorded were likely present. The donor was CMV seronegative and belonged to the group of 352 seronegative cohort members. Each donor provided a peripheral blood sample, and peripheral blood mononuclear cells were used for TCR beta sequencing. Genomic DNA was extracted from the blood cell samples with the Qiagen DNeasy Blood Extraction Kit. In its sample, this clone was seen a few times. The target of this receptor is not known. Base qualities are not at hand, and no much larger clone is one base apart. The germline V gene gives CDR1 as ENHRY and CDR2 as SYGVKD. The V end gives up 0 bases and the J end 7 bases, leaving 4 bases in the junction not matched to a gene. The CDR3 sequence holds 15 residues, the cysteine and phenylalanine included. The CDR3 DNA has 45 bases and is translated from base 1.

This clonotype was obtained from a woman aged 60 to 75 in good health and CMV-seronegative. Source material: PBMCs. The V and J genes are TRBV10-3 and TRBJ2-1; 9 bases in the middle match TRBD1. The CDR3 has the sequence CAISESRQGENEQFF. Read as DNA, the sequence is TGTGCCATCAGTGAGTCCCGACAGGGGGAAAATGAGCAGTTCTTC.